Each of the 3 T cell receptor beta chains below was sequenced from the same sample in a study of blood T cell repertoires in COVID-19. The method was immunoSEQ multiplex PCR; TCRdb's version includes in-frame clones alone and lacks a portion of them. The profile shows 250,000 to 300,000 clones, 70% to 90% of them singletons. Sequencing was performed on peripheral blood. The receptors stem from a man aged 50-59 years with active or convalescent COVID-19.

The chain is built from TRBV19 and TRBJ2-7; tentatively, D is TRBD2 (5 bases). Per the germline V gene, CDR1 is LNHDA and CDR2 is SQIVND (reference sequence). CDR3 length: 13 amino acids. Deletions cut 5 bases from V and 2 bases from J, with 10 bases between. The CDR3 protein is CASSFSRAYEQYF. The CDR3 bases are TGTGCCAGTAGTTTCTCGCGGGCCTACGAGCAGTACTTC. The variable domain in full, completed from reference TRBV19 and TRBJ2-7, reads DGGITQSPKYLFRKEGQNVTLSCEQNLNHDAMYWYRQDPGQGLRLIYYSQIVNDFQKGDIAEGYSVSREKKESFPLTVTSAQKNPTAFYLCASSFSRAYEQYFGPGTRLTVT.

The rearrangement uses TRBV28 and TRBJ1-3, with 8 bases aligning to TRBD1. The ends lost 3 bases at V and 2 bases at J; junction bases unmatched: 3. Germline values: CDR1 MDHEN, CDR2 SYDVKM. The CDR3 is 15 residues long. CDR3 sequence: CASSLDRAAGNTIYF. The CDR3 nucleotides read TGTGCCAGCAGTTTGGACAGGGCGGCTGGAAACACCATATATTTT. The full variable domain, rest sourced from reference TRBV28 and TRBJ1-3, is DVKVTQSSRYLVKRTGEKVFLECVQDMDHENMFWYRQDPGLGLRLIYFSYDVKMKEKGDIPEGYSVSREKKERFSLILESASTNQTSMYLCASSLDRAAGNTIYFGEGSWLTVV.

The CDR3 sequence is CASSPAGQGVRNAGNTIYF. For the CDR3, the DNA is TGTGCCAGCAGTCCCGCCGGACAGGGGGTGAGAAATGCTGGAAACACCATATATTTT. The rearrangement uses TRBV28 and TRBJ1-3, with 10 nucleotides matching TRBD1. J lost 2 bases, V lost 5 bases, and 15 bases had no gene match. CDR3 length: 19 amino acids. Germline CDR1 MDHEN, CDR2 SYDVKM.